This is a list of T cell receptor beta chains from one sample in a study of preoperative IRX-2 immunotherapy in early breast cancer. Method: immunoSEQ multiplex PCR; TCRdb's copy keeps in-frame clones and lacks some. The table shows approximately 98,000 clones, with approximately 90% occurring only once. Sequencing was performed on tumor tissue, taken after IRX-2 immunotherapy. All receptors derive from a human donor with breast cancer. Both conserved end residues are part of each CDR3. The order of the fields is V gene, J gene, CDR3 protein.

v_call: TRBV28; j_call: TRBJ1-3; cdr3_aa: CASSLVGPRGNTIYF
v_call: TRBV7-4; j_call: TRBJ1-5; cdr3_aa: CASSSMTGVQPQHF
v_call: TRBV6-8; j_call: TRBJ1-1; cdr3_aa: CACGTGITEAFF
v_call: TRBV5-1; j_call: TRBJ2-3; cdr3_aa: CASSLVGADAVTQYF
v_call: TRBV5-1; j_call: TRBJ1-6; cdr3_aa: CASSLSRDRNSPLHF
v_call: TRBV7-7; j_call: TRBJ2-3; cdr3_aa: CASSRFGGGTSTDTQYF
v_call: TRBV18; j_call: TRBJ1-2; cdr3_aa: CASSPSITEGYGYTF
v_call: TRBV28; j_call: TRBJ1-2; cdr3_aa: CASSRTGRGYTF
v_call: TRBV11-3; j_call: TRBJ2-5; cdr3_aa: CASSSDTGGATQYF
v_call: TRBV30; j_call: TRBJ1-6; cdr3_aa: CAWSGSGLGNSPLHF
v_call: TRBV11-1; j_call: TRBJ2-1; cdr3_aa: CASSAARLSSARNEQFF
v_call: TRBV30; j_call: TRBJ1-2; cdr3_aa: CAWSVPVFGNTVGIYGYTF
v_call: TRBV10-1; j_call: TRBJ2-7; cdr3_aa: CASIRTYEQYF
v_call: TRBV29-1; j_call: TRBJ1-4; cdr3_aa: CSARRSYNEKLFF
v_call: TRBV25-1; j_call: TRBJ2-2; cdr3_aa: CASTFGSNTGELFF
v_call: TRBV5-1; j_call: TRBJ1-3; cdr3_aa: CASSLAPGQFDTIYF
v_call: TRBV18; j_call: TRBJ1-4; cdr3_aa: CASSRGGSNEKLFF
v_call: TRBV28; j_call: TRBJ2-7; cdr3_aa: CASKLQGTYEQYF
v_call: TRBV18; j_call: TRBJ1-5; cdr3_aa: CASSETGQGASNQPQHF